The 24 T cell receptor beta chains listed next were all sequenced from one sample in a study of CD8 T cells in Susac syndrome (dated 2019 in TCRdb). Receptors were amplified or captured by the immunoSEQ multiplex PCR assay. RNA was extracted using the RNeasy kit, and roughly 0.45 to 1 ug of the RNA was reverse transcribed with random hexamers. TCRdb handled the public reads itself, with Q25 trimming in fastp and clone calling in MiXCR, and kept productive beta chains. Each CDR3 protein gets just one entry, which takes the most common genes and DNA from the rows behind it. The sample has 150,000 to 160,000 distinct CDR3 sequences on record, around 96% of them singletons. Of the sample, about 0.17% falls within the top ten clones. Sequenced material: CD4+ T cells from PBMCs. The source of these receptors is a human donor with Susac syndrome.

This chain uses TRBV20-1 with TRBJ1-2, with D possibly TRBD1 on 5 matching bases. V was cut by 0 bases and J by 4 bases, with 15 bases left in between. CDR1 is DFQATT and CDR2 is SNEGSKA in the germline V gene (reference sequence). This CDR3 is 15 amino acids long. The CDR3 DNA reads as TGCAGTGCTAGAGATGATGGGCCCGGGGGCTATGGCTACACCTTC. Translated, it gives CSARDDGPGGYGYTF.

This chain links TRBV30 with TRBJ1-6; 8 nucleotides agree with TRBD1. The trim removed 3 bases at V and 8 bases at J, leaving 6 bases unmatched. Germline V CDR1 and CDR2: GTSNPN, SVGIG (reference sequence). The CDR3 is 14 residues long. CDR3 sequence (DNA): TGTGCCTGGAGCCAGGGACAGGAGCATTCACCCCTCCACTTT. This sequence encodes CAWSQGQEHSPLHF.

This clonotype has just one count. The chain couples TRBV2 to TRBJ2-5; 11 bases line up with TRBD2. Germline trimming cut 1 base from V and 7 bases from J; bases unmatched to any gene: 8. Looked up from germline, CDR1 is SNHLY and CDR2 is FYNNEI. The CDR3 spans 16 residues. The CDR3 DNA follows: TGTGCCAGCAGTGAAGGACTAGCGGGGCTTGGAGGGACCCAGTACTTC. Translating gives CASSEGLAGLGGTQYF. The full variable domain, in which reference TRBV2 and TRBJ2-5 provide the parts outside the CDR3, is EPEVTQTPSHQVTQMGQEVILRCVPISNHLYFYWYRQILGQKVEFLVSFYNNEISEKSEIFDDQFSVERPDGSNFTLKIRSTKLEDSAMYFCASSEGLAGLGGTQYFGPGTRLLVL.

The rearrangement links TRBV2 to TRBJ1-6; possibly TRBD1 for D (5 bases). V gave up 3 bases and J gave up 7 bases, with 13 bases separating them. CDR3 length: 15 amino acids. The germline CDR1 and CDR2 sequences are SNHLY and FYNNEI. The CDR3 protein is CASSDGLWTNSPLHF. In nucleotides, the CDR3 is TGTGCCAGCAGTGACGGACTCTGGACAAATTCACCCCTCCACTTT.

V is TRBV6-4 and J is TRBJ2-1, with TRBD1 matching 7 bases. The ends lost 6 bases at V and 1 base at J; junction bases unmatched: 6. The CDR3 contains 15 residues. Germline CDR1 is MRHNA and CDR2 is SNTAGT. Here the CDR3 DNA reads TGTGCCAGCAGCGACAGGGACCGATCCTACAATGAGCAGTTCTTC. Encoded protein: CASSDRDRSYNEQFF.

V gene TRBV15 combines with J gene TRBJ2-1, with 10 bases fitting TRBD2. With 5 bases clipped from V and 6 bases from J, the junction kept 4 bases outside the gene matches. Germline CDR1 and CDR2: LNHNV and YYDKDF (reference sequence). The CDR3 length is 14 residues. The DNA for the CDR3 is TGTGCCACCAGCGACAAGCGGGGGGGCAATGAGCAGTTCTTC. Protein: CATSDKRGGNEQFF.

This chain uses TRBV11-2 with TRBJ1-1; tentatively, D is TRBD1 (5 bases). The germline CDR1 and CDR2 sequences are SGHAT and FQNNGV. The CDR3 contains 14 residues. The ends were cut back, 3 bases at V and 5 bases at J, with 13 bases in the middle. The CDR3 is CASSLSAGMTEAFF. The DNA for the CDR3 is TGTGCCAGCAGCTTGTCCGCAGGGATGACTGAAGCTTTCTTT. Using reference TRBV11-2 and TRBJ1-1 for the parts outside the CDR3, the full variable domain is EAGVAQSPRYKIIEKRQSVAFWCNPISGHATLYWYQQILGQGPKLLIQFQNNGVVDDSQLPKDRFSAERLKGVDSTLKIQPAKLEDSAVYLCASSLSAGMTEAFFGQGTRLTVV.

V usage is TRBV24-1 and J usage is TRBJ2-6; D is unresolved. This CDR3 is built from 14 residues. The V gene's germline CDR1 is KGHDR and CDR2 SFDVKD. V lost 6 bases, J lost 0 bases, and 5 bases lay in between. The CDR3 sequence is CATSPASGANVLTF. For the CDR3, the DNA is TGTGCCACCAGTCCCGCCTCTGGGGCCAACGTCCTGACTTTC.

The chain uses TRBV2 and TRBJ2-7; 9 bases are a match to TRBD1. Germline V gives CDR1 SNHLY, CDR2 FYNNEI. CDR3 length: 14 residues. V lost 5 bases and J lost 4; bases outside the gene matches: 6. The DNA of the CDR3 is TGTGCCAGCAGTTCCGGGACAGGGCAGTACGAGCAGTACTTC. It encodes CASSSGTGQYEQYF.

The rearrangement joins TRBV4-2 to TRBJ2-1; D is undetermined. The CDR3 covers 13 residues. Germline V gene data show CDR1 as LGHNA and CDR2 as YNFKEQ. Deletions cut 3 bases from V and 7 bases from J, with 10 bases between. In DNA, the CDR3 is TGTGCCAGCAGCCAGGGAACGACAAATGAGCAGTTCTTC. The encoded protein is CASSQGTTNEQFF.

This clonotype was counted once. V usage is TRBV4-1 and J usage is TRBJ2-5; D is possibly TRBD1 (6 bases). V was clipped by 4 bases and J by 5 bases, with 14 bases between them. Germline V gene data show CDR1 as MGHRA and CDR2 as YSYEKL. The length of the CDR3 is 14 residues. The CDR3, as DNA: TGCGCCAGCAGCCTCGCGACAGGTGGGGAGACCCAGTACTTC. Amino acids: CASSLATGGETQYF.

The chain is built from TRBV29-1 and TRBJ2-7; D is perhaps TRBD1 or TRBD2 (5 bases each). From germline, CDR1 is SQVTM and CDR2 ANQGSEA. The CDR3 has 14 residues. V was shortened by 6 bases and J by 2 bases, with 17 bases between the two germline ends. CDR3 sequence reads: CSVRDRVGAYEQYF. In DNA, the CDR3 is TGCAGCGTAAGGGACCGGGTAGGGGCCTACGAGCAGTACTTC.

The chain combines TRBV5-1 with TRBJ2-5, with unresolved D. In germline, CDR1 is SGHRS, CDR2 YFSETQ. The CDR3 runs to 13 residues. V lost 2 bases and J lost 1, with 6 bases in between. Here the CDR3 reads CASSLQSQETQYF. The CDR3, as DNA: TGCGCCAGCAGCTTACAGAGCCAAGAGACCCAGTACTTC.

The CDR3 region is CASGDRGGDQPQHF. The DNA of the CDR3 is TGTGCCAGCGGAGACAGGGGAGGGGATCAGCCCCAGCATTTT. The V gene is TRBV6-5, the J gene TRBJ1-5, with 8 bases lining up with TRBD1. With 8 bases clipped from V and 5 bases from J, the junction kept 8 bases outside the gene matches. Germline V gene sequence: CDR1 MNHEY, CDR2 SVGAGI. This CDR3 is built from 14 residues.

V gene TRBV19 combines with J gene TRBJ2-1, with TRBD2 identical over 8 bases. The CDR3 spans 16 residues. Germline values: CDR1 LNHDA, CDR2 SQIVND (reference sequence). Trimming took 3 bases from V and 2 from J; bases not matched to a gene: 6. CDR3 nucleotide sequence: TGTGCCAGTAGTATCCGACGGGGGGGCGCCTACAATGAGCAGTTCTTC. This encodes CASSIRRGGAYNEQFF.

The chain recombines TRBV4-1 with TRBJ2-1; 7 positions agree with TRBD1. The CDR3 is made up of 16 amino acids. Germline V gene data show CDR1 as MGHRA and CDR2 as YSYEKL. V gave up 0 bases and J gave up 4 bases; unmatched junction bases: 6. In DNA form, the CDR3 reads TGCGCCAGCAGCCAAGATCCAGGGGGTACTTACAATGAGCAGTTCTTC. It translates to CASSQDPGGTYNEQFF.

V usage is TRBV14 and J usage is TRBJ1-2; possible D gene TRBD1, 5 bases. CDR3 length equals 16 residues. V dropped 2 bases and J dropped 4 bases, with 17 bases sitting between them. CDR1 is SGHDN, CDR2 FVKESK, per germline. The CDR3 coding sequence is TGTGCCAGCAGCCAATCCGGGACGCGACTATCCTATGGCTACACCTTC. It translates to CASSQSGTRLSYGYTF. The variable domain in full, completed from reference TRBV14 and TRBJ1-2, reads EAGVTQFPSHSVIEKGQTVTLRCDPISGHDNLYWYRRVMGKEIKFLLHFVKESKQDESGMPNNRFLAERTGGTYSTLKVQPAELEDSGVYFCASSQSGTRLSYGYTFGSGTRLTVV.

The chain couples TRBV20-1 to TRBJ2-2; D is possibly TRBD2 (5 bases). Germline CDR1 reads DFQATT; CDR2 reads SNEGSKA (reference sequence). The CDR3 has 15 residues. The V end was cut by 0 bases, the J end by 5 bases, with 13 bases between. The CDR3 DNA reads TGCAGTGCTAGAGATCCGAGGGAAGGGACCGGGGAGCTGTTTTTT. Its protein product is CSARDPREGTGELFF.

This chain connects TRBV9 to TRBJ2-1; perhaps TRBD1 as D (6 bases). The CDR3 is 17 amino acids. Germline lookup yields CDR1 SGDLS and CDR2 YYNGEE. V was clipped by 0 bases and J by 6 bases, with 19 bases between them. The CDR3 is CASSVVGRGGRGNEQFF. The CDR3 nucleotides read TGTGCCAGCAGCGTAGTTGGTAGAGGGGGAAGAGGCAATGAGCAGTTCTTC.

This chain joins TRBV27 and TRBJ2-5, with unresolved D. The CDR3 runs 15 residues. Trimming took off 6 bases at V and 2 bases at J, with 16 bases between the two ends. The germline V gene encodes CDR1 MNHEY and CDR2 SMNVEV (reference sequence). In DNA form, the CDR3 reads TGTGCCAGCAGCCGTGGGCGCGATCCACAAGAGACCCAGTACTTC. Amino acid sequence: CASSRGRDPQETQYF.

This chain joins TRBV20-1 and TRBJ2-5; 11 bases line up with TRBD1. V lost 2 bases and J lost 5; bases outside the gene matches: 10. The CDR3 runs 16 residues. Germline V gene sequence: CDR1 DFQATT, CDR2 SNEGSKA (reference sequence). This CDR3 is CSARTPGQGVGETQYF. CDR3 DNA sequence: TGCAGTGCTAGAACCCCGGGACAGGGGGTAGGGGAGACCCAGTACTTC.

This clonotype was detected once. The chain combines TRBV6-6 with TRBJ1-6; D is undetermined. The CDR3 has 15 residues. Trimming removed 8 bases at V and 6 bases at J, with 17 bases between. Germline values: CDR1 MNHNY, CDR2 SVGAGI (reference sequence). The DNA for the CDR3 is TGTGCCAGCGGTAATGGGGTGGCTAGTAATTCACCCCTCCACTTT. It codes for CASGNGVASNSPLHF.

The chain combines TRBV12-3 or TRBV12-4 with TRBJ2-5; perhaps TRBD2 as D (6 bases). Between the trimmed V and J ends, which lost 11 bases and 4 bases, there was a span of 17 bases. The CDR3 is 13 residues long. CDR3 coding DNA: TGTGCCTCCAGGAGGGGCCTTAGAGAGACCCAGTACTTC. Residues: CASRRGLRETQYF.

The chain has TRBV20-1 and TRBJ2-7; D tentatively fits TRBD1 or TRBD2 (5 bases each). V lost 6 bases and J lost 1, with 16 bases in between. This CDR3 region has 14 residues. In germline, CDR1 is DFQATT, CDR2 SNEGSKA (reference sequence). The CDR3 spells CSAPGPISSYEQYF. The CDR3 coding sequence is TGCAGTGCACCGGGACCAATAAGTTCCTACGAGCAGTACTTC.